Listed below are T cell receptor beta chains from one sample, sequenced in a study of CD8+CD57+ T cells in acquired aplastic anemia. TCRdb reprocessed the reads via MiXCR and lists one record per CDR3 protein. The sample lists roughly 300,000 distinct CDR3 sequences, 55% to 60% occurring once. The sequenced sample consisted of sorted CD4+, CD8+, or CD8+CD57+ T cells (not recorded which) from PBMCs. Receptors originate from a human donor with severe aplastic anemia or a healthy control (not recorded which). The CDR3 runs from the conserved cysteine through the conserved F or W.

j_call v_call cdr3_aa
TRBJ2-1 TRBV6-1 CASRAGTGYNEQFF
TRBJ2-7 TRBV28 CASTGLENEQYF
TRBJ1-5 TRBV7-9 CASSPPDQPQHF
TRBJ2-5 TRBV7-9 CASSPGGRLAGEGETQYF
TRBJ2-5 TRBV2 CAIISGRAETQYF
TRBJ1-2 TRBV11-2 CASSLLFGQGTNYGYTF
TRBJ1-6 TRBV25-1 CASSDGGDSYNSPLHF
TRBJ2-3 TRBV7-7 CASSAGRSSTDTQYF
TRBJ1-2 TRBV7-6 CASSSSGKDYTF
TRBJ1-4 TRBV12-5 CASGLVFGWDPNEKLFF
TRBJ2-1 TRBV7-9 CASSRQGSDGEQFF
TRBJ2-1 TRBV7-3 CASSFSALSSYNEQFF
TRBJ2-5 TRBV9 CASSVGNGPEETQYF
TRBJ1-3 TRBV7-7 CASFHQGGGNTIYF
TRBJ2-5 TRBV9 CASSAQSRNQETQYF
TRBJ2-3 TRBV7-2 CASSVLGGTSTDTQYF
TRBJ1-6 TRBV7-2 CASTGGPGTASPLHF
TRBJ1-5 TRBV19 CASSIGGRQPQHF
TRBJ1-4 TRBV5-1 CASSFLGATNEKLFF
TRBJ2-7 TRBV5-6 CASRLGLAGADEQYF
TRBJ2-5 TRBV7-9 CASSLTSGGTGETQYF
TRBJ2-5 TRBV10-3 CAISERRTGTQETQYF
TRBJ1-5 TRBV19 CASSINWQPQHF
TRBJ2-1 TRBV12-3/TRBV12-4 CASGGSSAHEQFF
TRBJ2-7 TRBV6-5 CASSYSNSGSYEQYF
TRBJ1-4 TRBV2 CASAGQGNEKLFF
TRBJ1-1 TRBV10-3 CAISVERISNTEAFF
TRBJ2-5 TRBV14 CASRQAGGRETQYF
TRBJ2-7 TRBV7-9 CASSRTSGAVSYEQYF
TRBJ2-7 TRBV14 CASRSGTGSQEQYF
TRBJ1-5 TRBV7-2 CASSLTGDVGNQPQHF
TRBJ1-2 TRBV7-2 CASSSDPPVNYGYTF
TRBJ1-1 TRBV20-1 CSARDAASPGTEAFF
TRBJ2-5 TRBV7-8 CASSLQRLQETQYF
TRBJ2-3 TRBV24-1 CTTSDFGSTDTQYF
TRBJ1-6 TRBV28 CASSRGGGRINSPLHF
TRBJ2-1 TRBV7-2 CASSLVSAGRYNEQFF
TRBJ2-3 TRBV29-1 CSAGRGDTQYF
TRBJ2-1 TRBV10-2 CASSEMGLAGTQSSYNEQFF
TRBJ1-1 TRBV9 CASSVTGVNTEAFF
TRBJ2-3 TRBV10-3 CASLDRELDTQYF